The sequence of this T cell receptor beta chain was determined in a study of blood T cell repertoires in COVID-19. About the study: Acute and convalescent COVID-19 specimens originated in the United States, Italy and Spain.

Using immunoSEQ multiplex PCR, the repertoire was profiled, and TCRdb retains in-frame clones only, with some absent. The sample carries about 280,000 clones, around four fifths recorded once. The sequenced sample consisted of peripheral blood. This receptor was identified in a woman between 45 and 65 years old who had recovered from COVID-19.

The CDR3 coding sequence is TGTGCCAGCAGCGCTACGGACAGGGTCATAGGGGGAAACACCATATATTTT. Its protein is CASSATDRVIGGNTIYF. V and J are TRBV9 and TRBJ1-3, with TRBD1 identical over 8 bases. The length of the CDR3 is 17 residues. CDR1 and CDR2 from the germline V gene are SGDLS and YYNGEE. V was clipped by 3 bases and J by 4 bases; unmatched bases: 12.